This is a list of T cell receptor beta chains from one sample in a study of T cell responses to AZD1222 COVID-19 vaccine. The table came from immunoSEQ multiplex PCR; TCRdb's copy has only in-frame clones and leaves some out. The sample records approximately 150,000 clones, about 89% being singletons. This specimen consisted of peripheral blood, obtained on day 0 of AZD1222 vaccination. The receptors stem from an adult in good health. The CDR3 runs from the conserved cysteine through the conserved F or W. D genes are given only for firm matches. Not all rows give a size; the values are once, few, many and, for expanded clones, a class.

. | TRBJ1-5 | TRBV5-6 | . | TGTGCCAGCAGCTTGGGGGGAGGCAATCAGCCCCAGCATTTT | CASSLGGGNQPQHF
. | TRBJ2-2 | TRBV2 | . | TGTGCCAGCAGTCGCGAAACTGGGGAGCTGTTTTTT | CASSRETGELFF
TRBD1 | TRBJ2-1 | TRBV5-5 | once | TGTGCCAGCAGGCTGACAGGGGGCGAGCAGTTCTTC | CASRLTGGEQFF
. | TRBJ2-2 | TRBV19 | . | TGTGCCAGTAGTATAGCGGGGACGGCGCTCACCGGGGAGCTGTTTTTT | CASSIAGTALTGELFF
. | TRBJ1-2 | TRBV2 | . | TGTGCCAGCAAAGAAACAGGGAACTATGGCTACACCTTC | CASKETGNYGYTF
. | TRBJ2-6 | TRBV28 | once | TGTGCCAGCAGCTATACTTCTGGGGCCAACGTCCTGACTTTC | CASSYTSGANVLTF
TRBD2 | TRBJ2-1 | TRBV4-3 | . | TGCGCCAGCAGCCAAGAGGGCGCGGGAGGGATGTCCTCCTACAATGAGCAGTTCTTC | CASSQEGAGGMSSYNEQFF
TRBD2 | TRBJ2-1 | TRBV7-8 | . | TGTGCCAGCAGCTTACCCCGGGGCGGACTAGCGGACGGTTGGGAGCAGTTCTTC | CASSLPRGGLADGWEQFF
. | TRBJ1-1 | TRBV3-1/TRBV3-2 | . | TGTGCCAGCAGCCAAGATTCCCAGAGCACTGAAGCTTTCTTT | CASSQDSQSTEAFF
TRBD2 | TRBJ2-7 | TRBV7-9 | . | TGTGCCAGCAGCCGATACATCTCTCGGGGGGGCCCTTACGAGCAGTACTTC | CASSRYISRGGPYEQYF
. | TRBJ2-7 | TRBV20-1 | . | TGCAGTGCTAGAGATTGGGCCGAGCAGTACTTC | CSARDWAEQYF
TRBD1 | TRBJ2-7 | TRBV6-6 | . | TGTGCCAGCAGGCTTACTCAGGGGGCAGTTTACGAGCAGTACTTC | CASRLTQGAVYEQYF
. | TRBJ1-2 | TRBV12-3/TRBV12-4 | . | TGTGCCAGCAGTCCTCAAGACAACTATGGCTACACCTTC | CASSPQDNYGYTF
. | TRBJ2-7 | TRBV29-1 | . | TGCAGCGTTGTCGTCGGATCCTACGAGCAGTACTTC | CSVVVGSYEQYF
. | TRBJ2-7 | TRBV7-2 | once | TGTGCCAGCGGTGCCTCCGTGGGCGAGCAGTACTTC | CASGASVGEQYF
TRBD1 | TRBJ2-7 | TRBV19 | . | TGTGCCAGTAGTCTGGGGACAGGGCTATACGAGCAGTACTTC | CASSLGTGLYEQYF
. | TRBJ1-4 | TRBV19 | . | TGTGCCAGTAGTCCAGGTAGAATCCATGAAAAACTGTTTTTT | CASSPGRIHEKLFF
. | TRBJ1-1 | TRBV6-5 | . | TGTGCCAGCAGTTTTACGACAGGGAACACTGAAGCTTTCTTT | CASSFTTGNTEAFF
TRBD1 | TRBJ1-1 | TRBV7-2 | . | TGTGCCAGCAGCTCCTACAGGGGCTTTGAAGCTTTCTTT | CASSSYRGFEAFF
. | TRBJ1-2 | TRBV14 | . | TGTGCCAGCAGCCCCTCACAGGGCCCCCGCGGCTACACCTTC | CASSPSQGPRGYTF
. | TRBJ2-2 | TRBV4-2 | . | TGTGCCAGCAGCCAAGATAGGGGGATAAACACCGGGGAGCTGTTTTTT | CASSQDRGINTGELFF
. | TRBJ1-6 | TRBV4-2 | . | TGTGCCAGCAGCCGAGAAGGGGGGGGCGCAAATAATTCACCCCTCCACTTT | CASSREGGGANNSPLHF
TRBD1 | TRBJ1-1 | TRBV24-1 | . | TGTGCCACCAGTGCCCGACAGGGCTTGAACACTGAAGCTTTCTTT | CATSARQGLNTEAFF
TRBD1 | TRBJ2-2 | TRBV6-5 | . | TGTGCCAGCAGTCTCCGACAGGGGGCAACCGGGGAGCTGTTTTTT | CASSLRQGATGELFF
. | TRBJ1-4 | TRBV30 | . | TGTGCCTGGAGCCTTGACAGGGAAAAACTGTTTTTT | CAWSLDREKLFF
. | TRBJ1-6 | TRBV5-1 | . | TGCGCCAGCAGCCCCAGGGGCTCCTATAATTCACCCCTCCACTTT | CASSPRGSYNSPLHF
. | TRBJ1-5 | TRBV7-2 | . | TGTGCCAGCAGCCTTAGTCAAAATCAGCCCCAGCATTTT | CASSLSQNQPQHF
TRBD2 | TRBJ2-1 | TRBV29-1 | once | TGCAGCGTCCAGCCCGGCGTAGCGGGCAATGAGCAGTTCTTC | CSVQPGVAGNEQFF
. | TRBJ1-5 | TRBV4-3 | . | TGCGCCAGCAGCCAAGATTACGGCAGGGGAAATCAGCCCCAGCATTTT | CASSQDYGRGNQPQHF
. | TRBJ1-2 | TRBV19 | . | TGTGCCAGTAATCGAAAGACGGCGAACTATGGCTACACCTTC | CASNRKTANYGYTF
TRBD1 | TRBJ1-5 | TRBV4-2 | . | TGTGCCAGCAGCCAAGAGTCCGGGACAGGGGGAGAACAGCCCCAGCATTTT | CASSQESGTGGEQPQHF
TRBD1 | TRBJ1-2 | TRBV28 | . | TGTGCCAGCAGCCCCCGGGACAGGGGTGTGGATGGCTACACCTTC | CASSPRDRGVDGYTF
. | TRBJ1-1 | TRBV9 | . | TGTGCCAGCAGCGTAGCTACCGGGGGGAACACTGAAGCTTTCTTT | CASSVATGGNTEAFF
TRBD2 | TRBJ2-7 | TRBV7-9 | . | TGTGCCAGCCGTGGGGCTAGCGGGTCCTACGAGCAGTACTTC | CASRGASGSYEQYF
. | TRBJ1-6 | TRBV19 | . | TGTGCCAGTAACGAAGGGGTGGATAATTCACCCCTCCACTTT | CASNEGVDNSPLHF
. | TRBJ1-3 | TRBV28 | . | TGTGTCCTAAAGGCCGGAAACACCATATATTTT | CVLKAGNTIYF
. | TRBJ1-2 | TRBV29-1 | . | TGCAGCGTGCCGCCCGGGGGCTACACCTTC | CSVPPGGYTF
TRBD1 | TRBJ2-5 | TRBV19 | . | TGTGCCAGTAGTATAAGACAGGGGAGTGGGCAGCAAGAGACCCAGTACTTC | CASSIRQGSGQQETQYF
. | TRBJ2-1 | TRBV11-2 | . | TGTGCCAGCAGCGAAGAGGTACAGGGATACAATGAGCAGTTCTTC | CASSEEVQGYNEQFF
. | TRBJ1-3 | TRBV6-5 | . | TGTGCCAGCAGACAGCGAAACCCTGGAAACACCATATATTTT | CASRQRNPGNTIYF
. | TRBJ1-5 | TRBV19 | . | TGTGCCAGTAGTTATCTGGACAGCAATCAGCCCCAGCATTTT | CASSYLDSNQPQHF
. | TRBJ2-1 | TRBV6-1 | . | TGTGCCAGCAGTGAAGGCCAGGGGAACACCCTTGAGCAGTTCTTC | CASSEGQGNTLEQFF
TRBD1 | TRBJ1-3 | TRBV5-4 | . | TGTGCCAGCAGCTTGGGCCAGGGGGCTGGAAACACCATATATTTT | CASSLGQGAGNTIYF
. | TRBJ1-1 | TRBV12-3/TRBV12-4 | . | TGTGCCAGCAGTTTAGGGGGGATCACTGAAGCTTTCTTT | CASSLGGITEAFF
TRBD1 | TRBJ2-1 | TRBV29-1 | . | TGCAGCGCGGGACAGGGTCCTCCCAATGAGCAGTTCTTC | CSAGQGPPNEQFF
. | TRBJ1-3 | TRBV7-8 | once | TGTGCCAGCAGCTTAGTTCCCCAGGGGAGCTCTGGAAACACCATATATTTT | CASSLVPQGSSGNTIYF
. | TRBJ1-1 | TRBV6-5 | few | TGTGCCAGCAGCAAAACGGGACATTCGAACACTGAAGCTTTCTTT | CASSKTGHSNTEAFF
. | TRBJ2-1 | TRBV9 | . | TGTGCCAGCAGCGTAGGGGTGGAGGGAAGAATGGGTGAGCAGTTCTTC | CASSVGVEGRMGEQFF
. | TRBJ2-7 | TRBV6-5 | . | TGTGCCACCGCGGACAAGTACGAGCAGTACTTC | CATADKYEQYF
. | TRBJ2-3 | TRBV12-3/TRBV12-4 | . | TGTGCCAGCAGTTTGGCAGATACGCAGTATTTT | CASSLADTQYF
. | TRBJ2-1 | TRBV5-4 | once | TGTGCCAGCAGTAGAGGGGGAGGGGAGAGAGCCTACAATGAGCAGTTCTTC | CASSRGGGERAYNEQFF
. | TRBJ1-6 | TRBV7-3 | . | TGTGCCAGCAGCACCCGTTGGAATTCACCCCTCCACTTT | CASSTRWNSPLHF
. | TRBJ2-4 | TRBV11-2 | . | TGTGCCAGCAACAAGGGGGACGGAGGGAACATTCAGTACTTC | CASNKGDGGNIQYF
TRBD2 | TRBJ2-1 | TRBV6-4 | . | TGTGCCAGCAGTGACCGTCGGACTAGCGGGTACAATGAGCAGTTCTTC | CASSDRRTSGYNEQFF
TRBD1 | TRBJ1-6 | TRBV30 | . | TGTGCCTGGAGTGTTACGACAGGGGAATATTCACCCCTCCACTTT | CAWSVTTGEYSPLHF
TRBD2 | TRBJ2-7 | TRBV14 | . | TGTGCCAGCAGCCCTCGACTAGCGGGCCCTGAGGTGTACTTC | CASSPRLAGPEVYF
TRBD1 | TRBJ2-1 | TRBV5-8 | . | TGTGCCAGCAGCTTGAACAGGGGGCTTTCCTACAATGAGCAGTTCTTC | CASSLNRGLSYNEQFF
. | TRBJ1-2 | TRBV7-2 | . | TGTGCCAGCAGCGCCGACCAGGGGTACTATGGCTACACCTTC | CASSADQGYYGYTF
. | TRBJ2-7 | TRBV7-2 | . | TGTGCCAGCAGCCGTCCGACGGGGATATACGAGCAGTACTTC | CASSRPTGIYEQYF
. | TRBJ1-2 | TRBV6-5 | . | TGTGCCAGCCGGGTGGGGGCCCTCCGTGGCTACACCTTC | CASRVGALRGYTF